What follows are 13 T cell receptor beta chains derived from one specimen sequenced in a study of T cells in Graves' hyperthyroidism and ophthalmopathy. RNA transcripts were the template for amplifying TCR beta CDR3 regions. HTBI primers were the set used in a first-round RT-PCR of the TCR CDR3. MiXCR, run by TCRdb on the multiplex PCR reads, gives a single entry per CDR3 protein. The sample includes some 510,000 distinct CDR3 sequences, around 20% seen only once; the top ten take more than 25%. The sequencing input was blood. All receptors come from a man aged 18 to 30 with Graves' hyperthyroidism.

The V gene is TRBV4-1, the J gene TRBJ2-7, with 7 bases lining up with TRBD1. Losses at the gene ends were 3 bases for V and 2 bases for J; bases not matched to a gene: 7. The CDR3 consists of 15 residues. Germline V lookup: CDR1 MGHRA, CDR2 YSYEKL. CDR3 in amino acids: CASSHRADRTYEQYF. DNA for the CDR3: TGCGCCAGCAGCCATCGAGCGGACAGGACCTACGAGCAGTACTTC.

The chain combines TRBV11-2 with TRBJ2-5, with TRBD2 identical over 10 bases. V gave up 2 bases and J gave up 7 bases; unmatched junction bases: 10. CDR3 length: 16 amino acids. Germline lookup yields CDR1 SGHAT and CDR2 FQNNGV. As DNA, the CDR3 is TGTGCCAGCAGCTTATTCCCGCTAGCGGGAGAGGGGACCCAGTACTTC. Protein: CASSLFPLAGEGTQYF.

This clonotype has ten or more counts. The chain couples TRBV6-1 to TRBJ1-2, with D uncertain. Germline V lookup: CDR1 MNHNS, CDR2 SASEGT. The CDR3 runs 15 residues. The V end lost 6 bases, the J end lost 0 bases, and 14 bases lay between the germline ends. The CDR3 region is CASRRRDTPNYGYTF. DNA for the CDR3: TGTGCCAGCAGGCGACGTGACACTCCTAACTATGGCTACACCTTC.

The rearrangement links TRBV9 to TRBJ2-1, with D possibly called TRBD1 or TRBD2 (5 bases each). From germline, CDR1 is SGDLS and CDR2 YYNGEE. This CDR3 is built from 13 residues. V was cut by 4 bases and J by 5 bases, with 10 bases left in between. CDR3 sequence reads: CASSRDENNEQFF. Written as DNA, the CDR3 is TGTGCCAGCAGCCGGGACGAAAACAATGAGCAGTTCTTC. The full variable domain, in which reference TRBV9 and TRBJ2-1 provide the parts outside the CDR3, is DSGVTQTPKHLITATGQRVTLRCSPRSGDLSVYWYQQSLDQGLQFLIQYYNGEERAKGNILERFSAQQFPDLHSELNLSSLELGDSALYFCASSRDENNEQFFGPGTRLTVL.

This clonotype was picked up many times. The chain employs TRBV6-2 or TRBV6-3 and TRBJ1-2; TRBD1 agrees at 7 bases. In germline, CDR1 is MNHEY, CDR2 SVGEGT. There are 15 residues in the CDR3. V shed 6 bases and J 4 bases; nucleotides not matched to a gene: 11. In DNA form, the CDR3 reads TGTGCCAGCAGCACCCTAGGGGGCGCGGGCTATGGCTACACCTTC. Its protein is CASSTLGGAGYGYTF.

There are many counts of this clonotype. The chain is built from TRBV25-1 and TRBJ2-2, with D perhaps matching TRBD1 (6 bases). The CDR3 is 17 amino acids. Between the trimmed V and J ends, which lost 6 bases and 2 bases, there was a span of 19 bases. Germline CDR1 and CDR2: MGHDK and SYGVNS. CDR3 sequence: CASRRQVLTTNTGELFF. The CDR3 region has the DNA TGTGCCAGCAGACGACAGGTCCTTACCACAAACACCGGGGAGCTGTTTTTT.

This chain joins TRBV28 and TRBJ2-2, with a tentative D call TRBD1 (6 bases). The V end was cut by 6 bases, the J end by 3 bases, with 11 bases between. The CDR3 totals 14 residues. From germline, CDR1 is MDHEN and CDR2 SYDVKM. The CDR3 loop is CASSYRVDTGELFF. CDR3 DNA sequence: TGTGCCAGCAGCTACAGGGTGGACACCGGGGAGCTGTTTTTT.

Many counts were recorded for this clonotype. This rearrangement joins TRBV11-2 to TRBJ1-1; a possible D gene is TRBD1 (5 bases). Trimming removed 5 bases at V and 5 bases at J, with 18 bases between. CDR1 SGHAT and CDR2 FQNNGV come from the germline V gene. The CDR3 consists of 15 residues. CDR3 protein: CASSLVWRGGTEAFF. The CDR3 nucleotides read TGTGCCAGCAGCCTAGTATGGCGGGGCGGGACTGAAGCTTTCTTT. Combining the CDR3 with reference TRBV11-2 and TRBJ1-1 gives the whole variable domain EAGVAQSPRYKIIEKRQSVAFWCNPISGHATLYWYQQILGQGPKLLIQFQNNGVVDDSQLPKDRFSAERLKGVDSTLKIQPAKLEDSAVYLCASSLVWRGGTEAFFGQGTRLTVV.

This clonotype has a count of ten or more. Germline and junction disagree at one end, which may indicate a read error. V usage is TRBV19 and J usage is TRBJ1-1; no firm D call. Per germline, CDR1 LNHDA and CDR2 SQIVND (reference sequence). This CDR3 is 15 amino acids long. CDR3 nucleotides: TGTGCCAGTAGTCTCCACGCGCGGATGAACACTGAAACTTTCTTT. Residues: CASSLHARMNTETFF.

This clonotype appeared many times. V is TRBV16 and J is TRBJ1-2, with 8 nucleotides matching TRBD1. The germline CDR1 and CDR2 sequences are KGHSY and FQNENV. The CDR3 is made up of 15 amino acids. Trimming at V came to 4 bases and at J to 5 bases, leaving 9 bases not matched to a gene. The CDR3 spells CASSLTGGRGYGYTF. CDR3 nucleotide sequence: TGTGCCAGCAGCCTTACAGGGGGGAGAGGATATGGCTACACCTTC.

This clonotype has at least ten counts. V gene TRBV18 combines with J gene TRBJ1-5; no clear D. V lost 6 bases, J lost 0 bases, and 9 bases lay in between. This CDR3 region has 14 residues. Germline-derived CDR1 and CDR2 are KGHSH and LQKENI. CDR3 in amino acids: CASSREGSNQPQHF. DNA of the CDR3: TGTGCCAGCTCCCGCGAAGGTAGCAATCAGCCCCAGCATTTT.

The sample holds many counts of this clonotype. V and J are TRBV20-1 and TRBJ1-2, with a weak D call TRBD1 (5 bases). V was cut by 6 bases and J by 5 bases, with 10 bases left in between. Germline V gene data show CDR1 as DFQATT and CDR2 as SNEGSKA (reference sequence). The CDR3 contains 11 residues. For the CDR3, the DNA is TGCAGTGCAAGGACACGTTATGGCTACACCTTC. As protein: CSARTRYGYTF.

This clonotype has a handful of counts. The CDR3 spells CASSVEGYYEQYF. The DNA of the CDR3 is TGTGCCAGCTCCGTCGAAGGGTATTACGAGCAGTACTTC. The J gene is TRBJ2-7, the V gene TRBV5-4; D remains unclear. Trimming took 7 bases from V and 4 from J, leaving 15 bases between them. This CDR3 is 13 amino acids long. The germline V gene encodes CDR1 SGHNT and CDR2 YYREEE (reference sequence).